This T cell receptor (beta chain) was obtained from a study of blood T cell repertoires in COVID-19. Original data processing: Estimation of nucleated cell counts relied on the amplification of reference gene primers. Clones were sequenced by immunoSEQ multiplex PCR, and TCRdb holds only the in-frame ones, with some missing. The V and J calls and clone size come from that table; D and trimming were worked out from the DNA. The sample records 150,000 or so clones, 80% being singletons. Sequenced sample: PBMCs or T cells enriched from blood (not recorded which). This receptor was obtained from a man in his forties who had recovered from COVID-19.

The CDR3 sequence is CASSPYSNQPQHF. The CDR3 nucleotides read TGTGCCAGCTCACCGTATAGCAATCAGCCCCAGCATTTT. V and J are TRBV18 and TRBJ1-5, with unresolved D. V lost 3 bases and J lost 0, with 3 bases in between. The CDR3 consists of 13 residues. Germline values: CDR1 KGHSH, CDR2 LQKENI.